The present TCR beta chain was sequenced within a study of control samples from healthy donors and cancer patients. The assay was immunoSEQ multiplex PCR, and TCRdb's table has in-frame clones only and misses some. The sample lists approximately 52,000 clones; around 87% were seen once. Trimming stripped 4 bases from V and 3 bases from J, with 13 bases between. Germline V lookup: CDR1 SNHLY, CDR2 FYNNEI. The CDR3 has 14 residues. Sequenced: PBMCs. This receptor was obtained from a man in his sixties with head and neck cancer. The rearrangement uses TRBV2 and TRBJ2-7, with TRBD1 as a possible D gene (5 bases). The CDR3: CASSVDRGNYEQYF. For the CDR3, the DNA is TGTGCCAGCAGTGTAGATAGGGGTAACTACGAGCAGTACTTC. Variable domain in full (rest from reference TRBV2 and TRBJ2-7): EPEVTQTPSHQVTQMGQEVILRCVPISNHLYFYWYRQILGQKVEFLVSFYNNEISEKSEIFDDQFSVERPDGSNFTLKIRSTKLEDSAMYFCASSVDRGNYEQYFGPGTRLTVT.